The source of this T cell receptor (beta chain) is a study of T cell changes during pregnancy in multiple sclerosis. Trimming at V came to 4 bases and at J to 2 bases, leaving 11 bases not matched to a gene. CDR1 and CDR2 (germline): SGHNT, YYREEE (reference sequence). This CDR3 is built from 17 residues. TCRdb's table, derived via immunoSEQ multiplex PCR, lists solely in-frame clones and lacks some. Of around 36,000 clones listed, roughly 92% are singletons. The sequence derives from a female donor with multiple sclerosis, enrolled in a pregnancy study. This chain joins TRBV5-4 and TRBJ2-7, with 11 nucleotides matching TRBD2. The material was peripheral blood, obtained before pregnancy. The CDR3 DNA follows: TGTGCCAGCAGCATACTTCTAACGACTAGCGGGGCCTACGAGCAGTACTTC. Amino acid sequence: CASSILLTTSGAYEQYF. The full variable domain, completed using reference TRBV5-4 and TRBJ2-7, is ETGVTQSPTHLIKTRGQQVTLRCSSQSGHNTVSWYQQALGQGPQFIFQYYREEENGRGNFPPRFSGLQFPNYSSELNVNALELDDSALYLCASSILLTTSGAYEQYFGPGTRLTVT.